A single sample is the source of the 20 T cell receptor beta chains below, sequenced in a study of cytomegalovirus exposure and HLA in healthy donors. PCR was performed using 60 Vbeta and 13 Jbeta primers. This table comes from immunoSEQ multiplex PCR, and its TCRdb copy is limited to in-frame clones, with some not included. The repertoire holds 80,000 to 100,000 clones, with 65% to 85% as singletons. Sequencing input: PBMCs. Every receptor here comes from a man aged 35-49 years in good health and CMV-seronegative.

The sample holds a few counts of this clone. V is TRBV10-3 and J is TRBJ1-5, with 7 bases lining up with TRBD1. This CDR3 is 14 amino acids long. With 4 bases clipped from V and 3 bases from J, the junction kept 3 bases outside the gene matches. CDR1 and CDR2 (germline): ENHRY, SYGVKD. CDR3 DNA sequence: TGTGCCATCAGTGGGACAGGCAACAATCAGCCCCAGCATTTT. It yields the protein CAISGTGNNQPQHF.

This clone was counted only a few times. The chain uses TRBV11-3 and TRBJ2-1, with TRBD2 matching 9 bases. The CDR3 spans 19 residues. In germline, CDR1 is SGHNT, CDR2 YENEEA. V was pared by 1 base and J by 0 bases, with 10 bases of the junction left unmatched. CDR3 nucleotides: TGTGCCAGCAGCTTAGGACTAGCGGTCCGCTTGAGCTCCTACAATGAGCAGTTCTTC. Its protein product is CASSLGLAVRLSSYNEQFF.

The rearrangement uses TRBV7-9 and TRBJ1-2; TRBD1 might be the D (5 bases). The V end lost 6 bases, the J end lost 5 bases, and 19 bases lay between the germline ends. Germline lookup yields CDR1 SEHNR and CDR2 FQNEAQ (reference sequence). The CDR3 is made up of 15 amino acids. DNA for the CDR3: TGTGCCAGCAGACCCCAAGGACAAATCTCTTATGGCTACACCTTC. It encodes CASRPQGQISYGYTF.

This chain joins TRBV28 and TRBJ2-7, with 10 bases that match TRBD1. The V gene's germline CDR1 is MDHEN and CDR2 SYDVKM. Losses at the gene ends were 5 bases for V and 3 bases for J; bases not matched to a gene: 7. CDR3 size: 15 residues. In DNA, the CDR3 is TGTGCCAGCAGTGGTCACGGGACAGGGGACTACGAGCAGTACTTC. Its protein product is CASSGHGTGDYEQYF.

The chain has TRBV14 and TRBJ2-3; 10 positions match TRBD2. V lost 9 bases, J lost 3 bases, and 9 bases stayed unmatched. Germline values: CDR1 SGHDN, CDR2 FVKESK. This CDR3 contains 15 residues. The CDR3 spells CASSGSSGSTDTQYF. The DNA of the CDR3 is TGTGCCAGTTCGGGGTCTAGCGGGAGTACAGATACGCAGTATTTT.

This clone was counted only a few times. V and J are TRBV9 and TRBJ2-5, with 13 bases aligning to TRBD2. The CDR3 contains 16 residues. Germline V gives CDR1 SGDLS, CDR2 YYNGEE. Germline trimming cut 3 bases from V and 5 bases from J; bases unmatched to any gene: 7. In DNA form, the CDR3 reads TGTGCCAGCAGCGCAACTAGCGGGAGGGCCCCCGAGACCCAGTACTTC. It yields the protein CASSATSGRAPETQYF.

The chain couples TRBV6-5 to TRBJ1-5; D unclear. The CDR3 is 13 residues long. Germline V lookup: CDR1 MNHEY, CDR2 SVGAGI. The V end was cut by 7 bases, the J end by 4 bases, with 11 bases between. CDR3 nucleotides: TGTGCCAGCACGGCCGGGAAGAATCAGCCCCAGCATTTT. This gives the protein CASTAGKNQPQHF.

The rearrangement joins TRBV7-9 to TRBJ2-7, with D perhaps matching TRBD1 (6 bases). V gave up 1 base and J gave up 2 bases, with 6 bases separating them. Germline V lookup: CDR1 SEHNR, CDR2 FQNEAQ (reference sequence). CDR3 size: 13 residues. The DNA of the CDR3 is TGTGCCAGCAGCTTAGGGGGGCCCTACGAGCAGTACTTC. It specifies CASSLGGPYEQYF. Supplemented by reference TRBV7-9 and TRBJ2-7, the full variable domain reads DTGVSQNPRHKITKRGQNVTFRCDPISEHNRLYWYRQTLGQGPEFLTYFQNEAQLEKSRLLSDRFSAERPKGSFSTLEIQRTEQGDSAMYLCASSLGGPYEQYFGPGTRLTVT.

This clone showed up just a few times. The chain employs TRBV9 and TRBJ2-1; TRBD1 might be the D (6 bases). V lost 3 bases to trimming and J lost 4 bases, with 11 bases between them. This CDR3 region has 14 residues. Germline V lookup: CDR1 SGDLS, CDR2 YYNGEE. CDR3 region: CASSDLQGYNEQFF. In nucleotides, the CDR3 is TGTGCCAGCAGCGACTTACAGGGTTACAATGAGCAGTTCTTC.

DNA for the CDR3: TGTGCCAGCAGTTGGACTAGCGGGAGGGACAATGAGCAGTTCTTC. Its translation is CASSWTSGRDNEQFF. The chain combines TRBV9 with TRBJ2-1; 15 bases agree with TRBD2. The CDR3 covers 15 residues. The germline V gene has CDR1 SGDLS and CDR2 YYNGEE. Losses at the gene ends were 5 bases for V and 5 bases for J; bases not matched to a gene: 2.

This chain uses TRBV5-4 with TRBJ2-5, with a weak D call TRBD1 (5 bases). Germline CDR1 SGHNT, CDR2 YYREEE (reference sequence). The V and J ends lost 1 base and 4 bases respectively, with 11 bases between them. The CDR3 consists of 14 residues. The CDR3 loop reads CASSLIQQGETQYF. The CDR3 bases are TGTGCCAGCAGCTTGATCCAGCAGGGAGAGACCCAGTACTTC.

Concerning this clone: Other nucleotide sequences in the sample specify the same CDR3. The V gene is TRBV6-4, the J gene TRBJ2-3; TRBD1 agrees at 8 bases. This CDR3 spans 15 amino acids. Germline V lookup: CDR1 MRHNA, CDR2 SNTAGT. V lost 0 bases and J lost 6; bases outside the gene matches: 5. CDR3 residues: CASSDSAGGADTQYF. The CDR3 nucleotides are TGTGCCAGCAGTGACTCGGCAGGGGGCGCGGATACGCAGTATTTT.

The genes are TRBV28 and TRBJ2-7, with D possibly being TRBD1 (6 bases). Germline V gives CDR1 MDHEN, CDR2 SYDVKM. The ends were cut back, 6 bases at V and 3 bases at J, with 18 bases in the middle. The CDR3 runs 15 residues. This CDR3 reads CASSPRSTGYYEQYF. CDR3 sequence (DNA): TGTGCCAGCAGCCCACGCTCCACAGGGTACTACGAGCAGTACTTC.

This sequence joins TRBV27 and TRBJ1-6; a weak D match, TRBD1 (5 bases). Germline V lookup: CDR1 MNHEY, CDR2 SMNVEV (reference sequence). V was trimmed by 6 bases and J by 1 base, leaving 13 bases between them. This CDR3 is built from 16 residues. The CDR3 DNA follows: TGTGCCAGCAGCGGGCAGGGCGTTTCCTATAATTCACCCCTCCACTTT. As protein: CASSGQGVSYNSPLHF.

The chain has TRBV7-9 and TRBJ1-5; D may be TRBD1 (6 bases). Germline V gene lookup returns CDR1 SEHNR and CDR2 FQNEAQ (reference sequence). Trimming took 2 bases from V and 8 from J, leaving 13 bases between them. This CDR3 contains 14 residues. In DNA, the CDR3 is TGTGCCAGCAGCTTAAGGGGGGGAGATGAGCCCCAGCATTTT. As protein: CASSLRGGDEPQHF.

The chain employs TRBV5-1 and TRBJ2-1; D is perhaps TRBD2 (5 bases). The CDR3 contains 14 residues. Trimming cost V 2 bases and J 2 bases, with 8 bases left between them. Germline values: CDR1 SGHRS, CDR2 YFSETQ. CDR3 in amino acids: CASSLLGPYNEQFF. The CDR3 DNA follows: TGCGCCAGCAGCTTACTAGGCCCCTACAATGAGCAGTTCTTC.

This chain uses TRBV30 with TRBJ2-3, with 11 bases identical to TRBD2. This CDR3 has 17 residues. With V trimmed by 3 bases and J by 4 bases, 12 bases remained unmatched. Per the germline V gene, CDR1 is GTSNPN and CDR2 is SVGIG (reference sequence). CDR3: CAWSRRPGLAVPDTQYF. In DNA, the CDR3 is TGTGCCTGGAGCCGACGCCCGGGACTAGCGGTTCCAGATACGCAGTATTTT.

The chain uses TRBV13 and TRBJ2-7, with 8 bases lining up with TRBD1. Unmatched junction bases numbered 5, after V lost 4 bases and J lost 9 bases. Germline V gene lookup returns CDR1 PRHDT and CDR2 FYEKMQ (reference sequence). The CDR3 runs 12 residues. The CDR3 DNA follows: TGTGCCAGCAGCTCCCGGACAGGGATGCAGTACTTC. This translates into CASSSRTGMQYF.

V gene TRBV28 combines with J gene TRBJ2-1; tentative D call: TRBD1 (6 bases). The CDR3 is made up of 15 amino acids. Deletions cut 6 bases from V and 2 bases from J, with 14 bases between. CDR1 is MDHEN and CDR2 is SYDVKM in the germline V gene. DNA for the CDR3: TGTGCCAGCAGGCCTAACAGGGACCCCTACAATGAGCAGTTCTTC. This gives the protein CASRPNRDPYNEQFF.

The CDR3 sequence: CASSMGQDSVSSGNTIYF. The CDR3 bases are TGTGCCAGTAGTATGGGACAAGATTCAGTTAGCTCTGGAAACACCATATATTTT. V usage is TRBV19 and J usage is TRBJ1-3; TRBD1 might be the D (6 bases). The V end lost 3 bases, the J end lost 0 bases, and 18 bases lay between the germline ends. This CDR3 is 18 amino acids long. Germline V gene lookup returns CDR1 LNHDA and CDR2 SQIVND (reference sequence).